The clone carrying this T cell receptor (beta chain) was observed a handful of times. Its antigen is unidentified. This entry comes from a study of graft-versus-host responses after intestinal transplantation. About the research overall: Recipients uniformly received anti-thymocyte globulin induction, followed by tacrolimus and steroids for approximately 3 years.

Study-wide results and limits: GvH clone levels peaked in circulation, and this peak was associated with early post-transplant HvG declines. Graft-donor T cell macrochimerism coincided with high graft-versus-host to host-versus-graft clonal ratios in allografts. GvH clones occurred in recipient marrow; some first appeared in ileum or blood.

Data came from immunoSEQ multiplex PCR; TCRdb stores just in-frame clones and leaves some out. The table shows under 140,000 clones, with over 85% occurring only once. Here the sequenced sample was unstimulated CD8+ T cells sorted from spleen or lymph node cells, taken before intestinal transplant. This receptor was identified in a human donor who received an intestinal transplant.

The CDR3 sequence: CASSLAPTEAFF. CDR3 in DNA: TGTGCCAGCAGCTTAGCGCCCACTGAAGCTTTCTTT. This chain joins TRBV7-9 and TRBJ1-1, with D unresolved. The CDR3 has 12 amino acids. The V end was cut by 0 bases, the J end by 4 bases, with 3 bases between. Germline lookup yields CDR1 SEHNR and CDR2 FQNEAQ (reference sequence).